What follows are 8 T cell receptor beta chains derived from one specimen sequenced in a study of identical twins. MiXCR, run by TCRdb on the 5' RACE reads, gives a single entry per CDR3 protein. Of approximately 1.8 million distinct CDR3 sequences detected, roughly 35% appear once; the ten largest clones hold under 0.35%. The sample consisted of cord blood. The origin of the receptors is a newborn girl in good health.

This clonotype showed up many times. V usage is TRBV20-1 and J usage is TRBJ2-5, with D perhaps matching TRBD1 (6 bases). The CDR3 runs to 13 residues. V lost 3 bases and J 2 bases, leaving 10 bases between the germline ends. Germline CDR1 DFQATT, CDR2 SNEGSKA (reference sequence). CDR3 DNA sequence: TGCAGTGCTAGGTGGGACATTCAAGAGACCCAGTACTTC. Amino acids: CSARWDIQETQYF.

Only a few counts were recorded for this clonotype. This chain connects TRBV10-3 to TRBJ2-3, with D tentatively TRBD2 (6 bases). The CDR3 length is 13 residues. Germline values: CDR1 ENHRY, CDR2 SYGVKD. Trimming took off 11 bases at V and 3 bases at J, with 15 bases between the two ends. The CDR3 bases are TGTGCCTACGGGGCGGGAATGACAGATACGCAGTATTTT. This translates into CAYGAGMTDTQYF.

This clonotype has only a few counts. The V and J genes are TRBV7-9 and TRBJ1-2; no firm D call. The germline V and J ends were trimmed by 0 bases and 4 bases, with 18 bases remaining between them. Germline V gene sequence: CDR1 SEHNR, CDR2 FQNEAQ (reference sequence). This CDR3 region has 17 residues. CDR3: CASSLAQGRGRSYGYTF. CDR3 in DNA: TGTGCCAGCAGCTTAGCGCAAGGGCGAGGACGGTCCTATGGCTACACCTTC.

The V and J genes are TRBV10-2 and TRBJ2-7; 9 positions agree with TRBD2. Germline loops: CDR1 WSHSY, CDR2 SAAADI. The CDR3 has 19 amino acids. Unmatched junction bases numbered 23, after V lost 8 bases and J lost 3 bases. CDR3 region: CASGPAGTSSSFLGYEQYF. Here the CDR3 DNA reads TGCGCCAGCGGCCCGGCCGGGACTAGCAGTTCATTTTTGGGCTACGAGCAGTACTTC.

This clonotype was seen a few times. The chain is built from TRBV5-6 and TRBJ2-3, with D perhaps matching TRBD1 (6 bases). This CDR3 is built from 14 residues. Germline CDR1 reads SGHDT; CDR2 reads YYEEEE. The V and J ends lost 2 bases and 2 bases respectively, with 9 bases between them. The CDR3 coding sequence is TGTGCCAGCAGCTTCTCGGGACACACAGATACGCAGTATTTT. Encoded protein: CASSFSGHTDTQYF.

About this clonotype: One end of the junction is discordant with germline, which a read error may explain. The rearrangement uses TRBV12-3 or TRBV12-4 and TRBJ2-1; D gene unclear. This CDR3 has 14 amino acids. DNA of the CDR3: TGTGCCAGCAGTTTATTTGGGCCACGGAATGGGCAGTTCTTC. It encodes CASSLFGPRNGQFF.

The J gene is TRBJ1-4, the V gene TRBV20-1; TRBD1 might be the D (5 bases). Germline values: CDR1 DFQATT, CDR2 SNEGSKA (reference sequence). V was clipped by 1 base and J by 2 bases, with 14 bases between them. This CDR3 is 16 amino acids long. This chain's CDR3 is CSARGVGGMTNEKLFF. Here the CDR3 DNA reads TGCAGTGCTAGAGGGGTCGGGGGGATGACTAATGAAAAACTGTTTTTT.

For this clonotype: One junction end does not reproduce the germline sequence, and a read error may be involved. The chain couples TRBV2 to TRBJ2-7; D remains unclear. The CDR3 length is 12 residues. CDR1 SNHLY and CDR2 FYNNEI come from the germline V gene. The CDR3 sequence is CASGEGRYEQYF. In nucleotides, the CDR3 is TGTGCCAGCGGTGAAGGGCGCTACGAGCAGTACTTC.